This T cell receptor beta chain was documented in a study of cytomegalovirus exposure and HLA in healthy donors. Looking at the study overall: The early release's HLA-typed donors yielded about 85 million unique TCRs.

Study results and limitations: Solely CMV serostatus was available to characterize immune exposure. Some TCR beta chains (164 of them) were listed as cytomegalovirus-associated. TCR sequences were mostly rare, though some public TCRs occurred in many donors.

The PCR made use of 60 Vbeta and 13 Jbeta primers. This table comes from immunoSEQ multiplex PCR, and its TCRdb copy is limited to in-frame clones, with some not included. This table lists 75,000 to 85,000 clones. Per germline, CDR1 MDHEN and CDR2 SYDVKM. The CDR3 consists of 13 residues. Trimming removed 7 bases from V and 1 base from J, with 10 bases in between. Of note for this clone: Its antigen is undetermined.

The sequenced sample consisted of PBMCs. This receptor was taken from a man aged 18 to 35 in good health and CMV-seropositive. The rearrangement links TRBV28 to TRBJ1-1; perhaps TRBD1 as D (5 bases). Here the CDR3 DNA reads TGTGCCAGCATTCTAACAGGGAACACTGAAGCTTTCTTT. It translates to CASILTGNTEAFF.